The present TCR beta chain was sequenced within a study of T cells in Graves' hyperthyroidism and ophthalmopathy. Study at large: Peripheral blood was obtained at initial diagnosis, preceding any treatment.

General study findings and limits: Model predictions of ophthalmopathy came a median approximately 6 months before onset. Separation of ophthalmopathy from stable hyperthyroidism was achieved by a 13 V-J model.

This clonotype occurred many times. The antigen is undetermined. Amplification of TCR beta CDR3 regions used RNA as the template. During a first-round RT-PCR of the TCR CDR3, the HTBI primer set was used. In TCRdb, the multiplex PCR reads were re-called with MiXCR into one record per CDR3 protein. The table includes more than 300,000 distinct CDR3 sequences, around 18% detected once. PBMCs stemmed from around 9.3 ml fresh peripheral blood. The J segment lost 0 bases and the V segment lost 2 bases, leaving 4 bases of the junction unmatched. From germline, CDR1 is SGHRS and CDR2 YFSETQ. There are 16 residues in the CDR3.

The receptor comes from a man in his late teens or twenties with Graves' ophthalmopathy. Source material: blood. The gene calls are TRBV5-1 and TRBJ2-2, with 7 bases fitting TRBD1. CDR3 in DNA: TGCGCCAGCAGCTTAGCCGGGACAGCGAACACCGGGGAGCTGTTTTTT. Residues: CASSLAGTANTGELFF.